This is a list of T cell receptor beta chains from one sample in a study of human T cells and chemical hapten exposure. Via MiXCR, TCRdb re-called the RACE reads, giving one row per CDR3 protein. The repertoire consists of more than 95,000 distinct CDR3 sequences, with 27% occurring once and the leading ten covering around 10%. The sample in question was whole blood, obtained in connection with sensitization to the hapten diphenylcyclopropenone (DPC). The receptor set was obtained from a man aged 35 to 55 with alopecia areata. Some clones in this sample may be carry-over from other donors' samples. Both conserved end residues are part of each CDR3. A D gene is named only where the DNA matches it firmly. Clone sizes are given selectively: once, few, many, or a class where the clone is expanded.

abundance | d_gene | j_gene | v_gene | CDR3nt | CDR3aa
few | . | TRBJ2-4 | TRBV12-3/TRBV12-4 | TGTGCCAGCAGTTCCGGAGGTCCGGCCAAAAACATTCAGTACTTC | CASSSGGPAKNIQYF
. | TRBD1 | TRBJ1-3 | TRBV7-9 | TGTGCCAGCAGCTTGCTTACAGGGGCTGGAAACACCATATATTTT | CASSLLTGAGNTIYF
. | TRBD2 | TRBJ2-3 | TRBV7-3 | TGTGCCAGCAGCCCAACTAGCGGGAGCGCAGATACGCAGTATTTT | CASSPTSGSADTQYF
. | . | TRBJ2-7 | TRBV2 | TGTGCCAGCAAAAGCTCCGCGAGTAGCTACGAGCAGTACTTC | CASKSSASSYEQYF
. | . | TRBJ1-5 | TRBV20-1 | TGCAGTGTCCCCCGGGGCAATCAGCCCCAGCATTTT | CSVPRGNQPQHF
. | TRBD1 | TRBJ1-5 | TRBV12-3/TRBV12-4 | TGTGCCAGCAGTCCCACGGGACAGGGGCTAACCAATCAGCCCCAGCATTTT | CASSPTGQGLTNQPQHF
. | TRBD2 | TRBJ2-1 | TRBV29-1 | TGCAGCGCTTACAGCGGGAGTCGGGAGCAGTTCTTC | CSAYSGSREQFF
few | . | TRBJ2-1 | TRBV11-2 | TGTGCCAGCAGCTTAGAGGGGGTTAACTTTTTCTTC | CASSLEGVNFFF
. | TRBD2 | TRBJ2-7 | TRBV20-1 | TGCAGTGCTCCCCTGGTAGCGGGAGTAGGTTCGGCCTACGAGCAGTACTTC | CSAPLVAGVGSAYEQYF
. | TRBD1 | TRBJ1-6 | TRBV6-6 | TGTGCCAGCAGTCGGGACAGGGTTAATTCACCCCTCCACTTT | CASSRDRVNSPLHF
. | . | TRBJ1-3 | TRBV11-2 | TGTGCCAGCAGCTCCCCGAAACAGGGAAACACCATATATTTT | CASSSPKQGNTIYF
. | . | TRBJ1-4 | TRBV4-3 | TGCGCCAGCAGCCACCGGACCCTCAATGAAAAACTGTTTTTT | CASSHRTLNEKLFF
. | TRBD1 | TRBJ2-3 | TRBV12-3/TRBV12-4 | TGTGCCAGCAGCTTCTCGGGACAGGGCACAGATACGCAGTATTTT | CASSFSGQGTDTQYF
. | . | TRBJ1-1 | TRBV20-1 | TGCAGTGCCACCAGGGTGAACACTGAAGTTTTCTTT | CSATRVNTEVFF
. | TRBD1 | TRBJ2-1 | TRBV24-1 | TGTGCCACCAGTGGAGACAGGGGGGTCAATGAGCAGTTCTTC | CATSGDRGVNEQFF
. | . | TRBJ2-2 | TRBV20-1 | TGCAGGGCCGACAGGCCTGCCGGGGAGCTGTTTTTT | CRADRPAGELFF
few | TRBD1 | TRBJ2-7 | TRBV11-2 | TGTGCCAGCAGCGGAGGAGGGACAGGGGTCACCTACGAGCAGTACTTC | CASSGGGTGVTYEQYF
. | TRBD1 | TRBJ2-7 | TRBV28 | TGTGCCAGCAGTCTCCTAGGGGGCCCTACGGTCCACGAGCAGTACTTC | CASSLLGGPTVHEQYF
. | . | TRBJ2-7 | TRBV9 | TGTGCCAGCAGCGTAGGTCCAGGGGACTACGAGCAGTACTTC | CASSVGPGDYEQYF
. | . | TRBJ2-7 | TRBV28 | TGTGCCAGCAGGTTGGGGCACCTGTCCTACGAGCAGTACTTC | CASRLGHLSYEQYF
few | . | TRBJ2-3 | TRBV20-1 | TGCAGTGCTTTAGACAGGAGATTCACAGATACGCAGTATTTT | CSALDRRFTDTQYF
. | . | TRBJ1-1 | TRBV20-1 | TGCAGTGCTAGAGATACGGGTCTCTTCACTGAAGCTTTCTTT | CSARDTGLFTEAFF
few | TRBD1 | TRBJ1-5 | TRBV20-1 | TGCAGTGCTAGAGCAGGGACAGGGTCCAATCAGCCCCAGCATTTT | CSARAGTGSNQPQHF
few | . | TRBJ2-3 | TRBV5-1 | TGCGCCAGCAGCTTCCTTCGCACAGATACGCAGTATTTT | CASSFLRTDTQYF
. | . | TRBJ2-1 | TRBV12-3/TRBV12-4 | TGTGCCAGCAGTTTCCACGGGACCAATGAGCAGTTCTTC | CASSFHGTNEQFF
. | TRBD2 | TRBJ2-1 | TRBV9 | TGTGCCAGCAGCGTAGGAGCGGGGGCCTACAATGAGCAGTTCTTC | CASSVGAGAYNEQFF
once | TRBD2 | TRBJ2-3 | TRBV15 | TGTGCCACCAGCAGAGATCTGCTAGCGGGAGAAGATGGAGATACGCAGTATTTT | CATSRDLLAGEDGDTQYF
. | . | TRBJ2-3 | TRBV7-2 | TGTGCCAGCAGCGGTGCCGGGACTGGCACAGATACGCAGTATTTT | CASSGAGTGTDTQYF
few | TRBD2 | TRBJ2-5 | TRBV12-3/TRBV12-4 | TGTGCCAGCTCCCTTAGGGTGGACGGGAGGGAGACCCAGTACTTC | CASSLRVDGRETQYF
. | . | TRBJ1-1 | TRBV7-8 | TGTGCCAGCAGCTTAGCTCAGGGCGGCACTGAAGCTTTCTTT | CASSLAQGGTEAFF
. | . | TRBJ2-4 | TRBV5-6 | TGTGCCAGCAGCTTGGAAGCGATCGGGAACAAAAACATTCAGTACTTC | CASSLEAIGNKNIQYF
. | . | TRBJ1-2 | TRBV10-3 | TGTGCCATCAGTGAGCCCGAGACACAGCGCTACACCTTC | CAISEPETQRYTF
few | . | TRBJ1-1 | TRBV20-1 | TGCAGTGCTAGCCCCGGGGCCAGCGGAAACACTGAAGCTTTCTTT | CSASPGASGNTEAFF
. | . | TRBJ1-1 | TRBV6-5 | TGTGCCAGCAGCCGCGTGGGCAGGGCATGGGGGACTGAAGCTTTCTTT | CASSRVGRAWGTEAFF
. | . | TRBJ2-7 | TRBV12-3/TRBV12-4 | TGTGCCAGCAGTTTTTGGTCCCCCGGACACCCAAGGGACGAGCAGTACTTC | CASSFWSPGHPRDEQYF
few | . | TRBJ1-5 | TRBV18 | TGTGCCAGCTCACCACCGGTCGGACAGCCCCAGCATTTT | CASSPPVGQPQHF
. | . | TRBJ1-2 | TRBV7-9 | TGTGCCAGCAGCAAGGATCGGGCCGCTGGCTACACCTTC | CASSKDRAAGYTF
. | . | TRBJ2-1 | TRBV29-1 | TGCAGCGTTTTTGAGAATGAGCAGTTCTTC | CSVFENEQFF
. | TRBD2 | TRBJ2-7 | TRBV5-1 | TGCGCCAGCAGCTGGAGGACTAGTGAGTACGAGCAGTACTTC | CASSWRTSEYEQYF
. | . | TRBJ2-7 | TRBV28 | TGTGCCAGCAGTCCGGGGTCGGAGCTTGCCGAGCAGTACTTC | CASSPGSELAEQYF
few | . | TRBJ1-1 | TRBV4-1 | TGCGCCAGCAGCCCCTATTGGGGGGAGGACACTGAAGCTTTCTTT | CASSPYWGEDTEAFF
few | . | TRBJ2-5 | TRBV5-6 | TGTGCCAGCAGCTGGGGGGAAGAAGAGACCCAGTACTTC | CASSWGEEETQYF
. | . | TRBJ1-5 | TRBV12-3/TRBV12-4 | TGTGCCAGCAGTTTGGGGAGAGGTCTTAGCAATCAGCCCCAGCATTTT | CASSLGRGLSNQPQHF
. | . | TRBJ2-1 | TRBV4-1 | TGCGCCAGCAGCCAAGGACCAGCGGTCTCCTACAATGAGCAGTTCTTC | CASSQGPAVSYNEQFF
few | TRBD1 | TRBJ2-7 | TRBV20-1 | TGCAGTGCTAGAGCGGACAGGGGATCCTACGAGCAGTACTTC | CSARADRGSYEQYF